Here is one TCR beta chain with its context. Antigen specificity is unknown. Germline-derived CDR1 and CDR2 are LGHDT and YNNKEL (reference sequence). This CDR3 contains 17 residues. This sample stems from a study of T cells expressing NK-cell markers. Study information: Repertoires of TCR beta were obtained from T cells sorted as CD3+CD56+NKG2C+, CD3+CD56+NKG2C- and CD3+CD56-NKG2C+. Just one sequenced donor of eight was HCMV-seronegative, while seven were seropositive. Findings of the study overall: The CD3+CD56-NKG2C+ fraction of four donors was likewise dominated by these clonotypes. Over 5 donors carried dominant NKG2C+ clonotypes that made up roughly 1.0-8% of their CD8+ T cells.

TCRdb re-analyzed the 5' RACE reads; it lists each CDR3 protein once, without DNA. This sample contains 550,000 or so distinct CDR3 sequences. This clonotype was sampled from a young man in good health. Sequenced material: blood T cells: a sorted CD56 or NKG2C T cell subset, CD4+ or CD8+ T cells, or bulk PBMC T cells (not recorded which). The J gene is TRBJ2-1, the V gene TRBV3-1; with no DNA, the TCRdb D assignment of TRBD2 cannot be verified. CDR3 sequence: CASSQAGLAGAADEQFF.